Presented here are 23 T cell receptor beta chains from one specimen sequenced in a study of PD-L1 blockade in urothelial cancer. Time point given: pretreatment peripheral blood. Only in-frame clones appear in the TCRdb table, and some are missing; sequencing was by immunoSEQ multiplex PCR. The sample has about 50,000 clones, around 80% seen once. The sequences come from PBMCs, collected around atezolizumab (anti-PD-L1) treatment. The receptors were sampled from a man between 65 and 80 years old with urothelial cancer.

V is TRBV5-1 and J is TRBJ1-5; D call uncertain. Trimming cost V 4 bases and J 4 bases, with 12 bases left between them. The CDR3 has 14 residues. Germline V lookup: CDR1 SGHRS, CDR2 YFSETQ. CDR3 sequence: CASSPTSGNQPQHF. CDR3 bases: TGCGCCAGCAGCCCCACCTCGGGGAATCAGCCCCAGCATTTT.

CDR3 residues: CASSAYRREIGELFF. CDR3 bases: TGTGCCAGCAGCGCCTATCGTCGTGAGATCGGGGAGCTGTTTTTT. J is TRBJ2-2 and V is TRBV11-2; D is uncertain. The CDR3 runs 15 residues. Germline V CDR1 and CDR2: SGHAT, FQNNGV. Trimming took off 5 bases at V and 7 bases at J, with 17 bases between the two ends.

The V gene is TRBV28, the J gene TRBJ1-2, with D possibly matching TRBD1 (6 bases). V lost 7 bases and J lost 4, with 10 bases in between. The CDR3 sequence is 12 residues long. The germline V gene encodes CDR1 MDHEN and CDR2 SYDVKM. The CDR3 nucleotides are TGTGCCAGCACAGGGGAGGGCTATGGCTACACCTTC. Its translation: CASTGEGYGYTF.

The V call is TRBV5-1, the J call TRBJ2-3; D possibly corresponds to TRBD1 (5 bases). From germline, CDR1 is SGHRS and CDR2 YFSETQ. V lost 3 bases, J lost 4 bases, and 12 bases lay in between. The CDR3 is made up of 14 amino acids. Here the CDR3 reads CASSSRQPADTQYF. The CDR3 bases are TGCGCCAGCAGCTCAAGACAGCCAGCAGATACGCAGTATTTT.

As DNA, the CDR3 is TGTGCCAGCAGTGCGGAGGCGGCAGAGACCCAGTACTTC. Translating it yields CASSAEAAETQYF. V and J are TRBV6-4 and TRBJ2-5, with D possibly matching TRBD2 (5 bases). Germline CDR1 is MRHNA and CDR2 is SNTAGT. V shed 4 bases and J shed 4 bases, with 10 bases lying between them. The CDR3 has 13 amino acids.

The chain combines TRBV2 with TRBJ2-5; TRBD2 aligns across 10 bases. This CDR3 region has 15 residues. V lost 2 bases, J lost 1 base, and 1 base stayed unmatched. CDR1 SNHLY and CDR2 FYNNEI come from the germline V gene. The CDR3 loop is CASSEPSGGQETQYF. CDR3 in DNA: TGTGCCAGCAGTGAACCTAGCGGGGGCCAAGAGACCCAGTACTTC.

The chain is built from TRBV9 and TRBJ2-7, with D maybe TRBD2 (5 bases). Germline-derived CDR1 and CDR2 are SGDLS and YYNGEE. The CDR3 contains 20 residues. The V end was cut by 0 bases, the J end by 2 bases, with 27 bases between. CDR3 residues: CASSVVGEWNQKRSAYEQYF. CDR3 sequence (DNA): TGTGCCAGCAGCGTAGTGGGTGAGTGGAACCAAAAGCGGTCGGCCTACGAGCAGTACTTC.

The chain links TRBV30 to TRBJ1-1, with D perhaps matching TRBD1 (5 bases). Germline V gives CDR1 GTSNPN, CDR2 SVGIG (reference sequence). This CDR3 spans 13 amino acids. V shed 6 bases and J shed 1 base, with 12 bases lying between them. CDR3 protein: CACQGLGNTEAFF. CDR3 DNA sequence: TGTGCCTGTCAGGGCCTCGGGAACACTGAAGCTTTCTTT.

This clone was counted a single time. This chain uses TRBV6-6 with TRBJ2-1; 7 nucleotides line up with TRBD2. The CDR3 spans 15 residues. Germline trimming cut 4 bases from V and 5 bases from J; bases unmatched to any gene: 8. Germline V gene data show CDR1 as MNHNY and CDR2 as SVGAGI (reference sequence). This CDR3 reads CASSFPGTTHNEQFF. In nucleotides, the CDR3 is TGTGCCAGCAGTTTCCCCGGGACTACCCACAATGAGCAGTTCTTC.

The chain employs TRBV14 and TRBJ2-3; the match to TRBD2 covers 8 bases. Trimming at V came to 1 base and at J to 4 bases, leaving 13 bases not matched to a gene. CDR1 SGHDN and CDR2 FVKESK come from the germline V gene. The CDR3 has 18 residues. The CDR3 DNA follows: TGTGCCAGCAGCCAAGGAATTATAGCGGGATTAGGGCCAGATACGCAGTATTTT. Amino acid sequence: CASSQGIIAGLGPDTQYF.

Remarks on this clone: The same CDR3 is also encoded by other DNA sequences in this sample. The rearrangement uses TRBV5-1 and TRBJ2-7, with D possibly TRBD2 on 7 matching bases. The CDR3 is 14 residues long. CDR1 is SGHRS, CDR2 YFSETQ, per germline. Deletions cut 3 bases from V and 10 bases from J, with 20 bases between. Here the CDR3 DNA reads TGCGCCAGCAGCTCCACCCGGGGGGCCGGCGAACAGTACTTC. Translation gives CASSSTRGAGEQYF.

The chain couples TRBV5-1 to TRBJ2-7; 14 bases map to TRBD2. This CDR3 spans 15 amino acids. After removal of 2 bases from V and 8 bases from J, the junction contained 6 bases not matched to a gene. CDR1 and CDR2 from the germline V gene are SGHRS and YFSETQ. The CDR3 is CASSFSGTSGSQQYF. CDR3 coding DNA: TGCGCCAGCAGCTTCTCCGGGACTAGCGGGAGCCAGCAGTACTTC.

The V gene is TRBV28, the J gene TRBJ2-1; 8 positions agree with TRBD1. V gave up 5 bases and J gave up 8 bases; unmatched junction bases: 11. This CDR3 spans 15 amino acids. The germline V gene has CDR1 MDHEN and CDR2 SYDVKM. CDR3 in amino acids: CASSPLDRVRYEQFF. Written as DNA, the CDR3 is TGTGCCAGCAGTCCCCTGGACAGGGTAAGATATGAGCAGTTCTTC.

The J gene is TRBJ2-5, the V gene TRBV7-9; D possibly corresponds to TRBD1 (6 bases). CDR3 length: 16 amino acids. Deletions cut 5 bases from V and 3 bases from J, with 19 bases between. Per germline, CDR1 SEHNR and CDR2 FQNEAQ (reference sequence). CDR3 region: CASSQMFSGTKETQYF. In DNA, the CDR3 is TGTGCCAGCAGCCAGATGTTCTCCGGGACAAAAGAGACCCAGTACTTC. The whole variable domain, remainder taken from reference TRBV7-9 and TRBJ2-5, is DTGVSQNPRHKITKRGQNVTFRCDPISEHNRLYWYRQTLGQGPEFLTYFQNEAQLEKSRLLSDRFSAERPKGSFSTLEIQRTEQGDSAMYLCASSQMFSGTKETQYFGPGTRLLVL.

The J gene is TRBJ2-5, the V gene TRBV15; D unclear. The V gene lost 0 bases and the J gene lost 5 bases, with 13 bases spanning the gap. CDR1 is LNHNV and CDR2 is YYDKDF in the germline V gene (reference sequence). This CDR3 has 15 residues. The CDR3 DNA follows: TGTGCCACCAGCAGAGATCCACCCTTCAGGGAGACCCAGTACTTC. This sequence encodes CATSRDPPFRETQYF.

The V call is TRBV18, the J call TRBJ2-2; possible D gene TRBD1, 6 bases. Germline V CDR1 and CDR2: KGHSH, LQKENI. The CDR3 has 14 residues. V was trimmed by 8 bases and J by 0 bases, leaving 10 bases between them. The CDR3 bases are TGTGCCAGCCCGGGACAAGCGAACACCGGGGAGCTGTTTTTT. It specifies CASPGQANTGELFF.

The V gene is TRBV5-1, the J gene TRBJ2-7; TRBD1 agrees at 10 bases. Unmatched junction bases numbered 8, after V lost 1 base and J lost 4 bases. This CDR3 region has 16 residues. The V gene's germline CDR1 is SGHRS and CDR2 YFSETQ. CDR3 amino acids: CASSLIGGTGAYEQYF. Here the CDR3 DNA reads TGCGCCAGCAGCTTGATTGGGGGGACAGGGGCTTACGAGCAGTACTTC.

This clone was picked up a small number of times. V and J are TRBV5-3 and TRBJ2-3, with 9 bases aligning to TRBD1. TRBV5-3 carries the ORF label, with uncertain function. This CDR3 has 13 residues. The ends lost 4 bases at V and 3 bases at J; junction bases unmatched: 0. The CDR3 nucleotides read TGTGCCAGAAGCGGACAGGGGACAGATACGCAGTATTTT. Translation gives CARSGQGTDTQYF.

V usage is TRBV5-1 and J usage is TRBJ1-2, with a tentative D call TRBD1 (6 bases). V gave up 5 bases and J gave up 8 bases, with 25 bases separating them. CDR1 SGHRS and CDR2 YFSETQ come from the germline V gene. CDR3 length: 16 residues. Here the CDR3 reads CASREIQGTQLSGYTF. The CDR3 DNA is TGCGCCAGCAGGGAGATCCAGGGGACGCAGTTAAGCGGCTACACCTTC.

This chain connects TRBV7-2 to TRBJ1-1, with D tentatively TRBD1 (5 bases). With 5 bases removed from V and 11 bases from J, the gap between germline ends came to 12 bases. CDR3 length equals 11 residues. In germline, CDR1 is SGHTA, CDR2 FQGNSA. The CDR3 region is CASSEGVGAFF. The CDR3, as DNA: TGTGCCAGCAGCGAAGGGGTCGGGGCTTTCTTT.

This chain connects TRBV28 to TRBJ2-1, with D tentatively TRBD1 (6 bases). V was trimmed by 7 bases and J by 5 bases, leaving 9 bases between them. Germline lookup yields CDR1 MDHEN and CDR2 SYDVKM. This CDR3 spans 12 amino acids. The CDR3 sequence is CASIGDNNEQFF. Here the CDR3 DNA reads TGTGCCAGCATTGGGGACAACAATGAGCAGTTCTTC.

The chain is built from TRBV10-3 and TRBJ1-2; 10 bases align to TRBD1. There are 15 residues in the CDR3. From germline, CDR1 is ENHRY and CDR2 SYGVKD. V lost 6 bases, J lost 4 bases, and 8 bases stayed unmatched. The CDR3 is CAISAGTGVGYGYTF. The CDR3 DNA reads TGTGCCATCAGCGCCGGGACAGGGGTTGGCTATGGCTACACCTTC.

This clone occurred once. The gene calls are TRBV29-1 and TRBJ1-1; TRBD1 is a possible D gene (6 bases). The CDR3 sequence is 15 residues long. Germline V gene lookup returns CDR1 SQVTM and CDR2 ANQGSEA. V was pared by 0 bases and J by 4 bases, with 15 bases between. The CDR3 here is CSVEDPSQGLTEAFF. The DNA for the CDR3 is TGCAGCGTTGAAGATCCGTCACAGGGCCTCACTGAAGCTTTCTTT.